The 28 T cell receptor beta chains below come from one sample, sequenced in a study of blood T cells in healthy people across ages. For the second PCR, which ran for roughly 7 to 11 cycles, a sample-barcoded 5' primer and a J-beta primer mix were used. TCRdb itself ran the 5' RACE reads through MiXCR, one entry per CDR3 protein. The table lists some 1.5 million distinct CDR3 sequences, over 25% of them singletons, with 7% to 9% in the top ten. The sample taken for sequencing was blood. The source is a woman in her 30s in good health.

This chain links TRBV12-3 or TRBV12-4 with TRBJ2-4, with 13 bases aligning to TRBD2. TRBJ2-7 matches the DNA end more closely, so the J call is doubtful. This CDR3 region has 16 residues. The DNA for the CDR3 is TGTGCCAGCAGATCGGGACTAGCGGGGCGCAAGGACGAGCAGTACTTC. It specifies CASRSGLAGRKDEQYF.

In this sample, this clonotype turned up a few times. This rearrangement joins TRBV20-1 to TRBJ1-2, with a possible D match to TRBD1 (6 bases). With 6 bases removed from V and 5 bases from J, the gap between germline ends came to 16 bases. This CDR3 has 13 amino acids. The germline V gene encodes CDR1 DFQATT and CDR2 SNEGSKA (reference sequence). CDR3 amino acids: CSAQGPNSYGYTF. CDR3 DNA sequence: TGCAGTGCCCAGGGGCCGAACTCATATGGCTACACCTTC.

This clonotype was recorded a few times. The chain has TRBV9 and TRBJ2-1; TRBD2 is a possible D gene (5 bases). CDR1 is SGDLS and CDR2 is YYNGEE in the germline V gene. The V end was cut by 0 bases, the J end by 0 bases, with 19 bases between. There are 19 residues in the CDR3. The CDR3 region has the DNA TGTGCCAGCAGCGTAGGAGGGCTAGAGAGGAACCTCTCCTACAATGAGCAGTTCTTC. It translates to CASSVGGLERNLSYNEQFF.

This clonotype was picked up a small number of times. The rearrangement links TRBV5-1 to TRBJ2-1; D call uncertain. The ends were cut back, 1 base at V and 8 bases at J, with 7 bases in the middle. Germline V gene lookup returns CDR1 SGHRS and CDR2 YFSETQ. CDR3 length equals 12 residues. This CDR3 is CASSLSADEQFF. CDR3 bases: TGCGCCAGCAGCTTGTCGGCCGATGAGCAGTTCTTC.

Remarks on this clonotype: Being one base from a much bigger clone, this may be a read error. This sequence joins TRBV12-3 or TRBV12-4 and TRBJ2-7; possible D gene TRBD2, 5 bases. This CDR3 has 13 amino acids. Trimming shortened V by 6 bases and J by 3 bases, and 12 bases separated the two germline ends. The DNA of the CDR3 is TGTGCCAGCAGCGGATGGGGAGACTACGAGCAGTACTTC. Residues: CASSGWGDYEQYF.

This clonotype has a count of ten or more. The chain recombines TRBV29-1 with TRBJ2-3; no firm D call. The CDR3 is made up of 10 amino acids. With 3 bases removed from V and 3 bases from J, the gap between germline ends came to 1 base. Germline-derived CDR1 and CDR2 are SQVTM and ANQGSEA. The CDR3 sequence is CSVETDTQYF. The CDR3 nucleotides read TGCAGCGTTGAGACAGATACGCAGTATTTT.

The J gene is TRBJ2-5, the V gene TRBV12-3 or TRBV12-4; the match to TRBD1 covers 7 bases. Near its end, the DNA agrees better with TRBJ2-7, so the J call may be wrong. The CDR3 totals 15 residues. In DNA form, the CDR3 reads TGTGCCAGCAGTCTCCCGGGACAGACATTCTACGAGCAGTACTTC. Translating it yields CASSLPGQTFYEQYF.

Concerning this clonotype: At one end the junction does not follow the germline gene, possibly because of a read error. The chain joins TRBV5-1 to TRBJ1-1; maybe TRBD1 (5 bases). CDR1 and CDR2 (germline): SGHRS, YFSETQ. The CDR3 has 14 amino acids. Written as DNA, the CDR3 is TGTGCCAGCAGCTTAGATCCGGGGGACACTGAAGCTTTCTTT. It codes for CASSLDPGDTEAFF.

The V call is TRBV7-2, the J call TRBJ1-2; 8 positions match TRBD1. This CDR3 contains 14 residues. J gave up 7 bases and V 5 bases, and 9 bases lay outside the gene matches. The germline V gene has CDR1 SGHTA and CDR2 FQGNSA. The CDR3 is CASSADREGGGYTF. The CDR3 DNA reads TGTGCCAGCAGCGCGGACAGGGAAGGGGGTGGCTACACCTTC.

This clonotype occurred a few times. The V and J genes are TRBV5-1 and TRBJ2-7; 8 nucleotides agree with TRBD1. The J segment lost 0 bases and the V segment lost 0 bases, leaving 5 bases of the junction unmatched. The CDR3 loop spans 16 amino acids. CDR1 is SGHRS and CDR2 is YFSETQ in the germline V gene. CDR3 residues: CASSLATGGISYEQYF. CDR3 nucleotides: TGCGCCAGCAGCTTGGCTACAGGGGGTATCTCCTACGAGCAGTACTTC.

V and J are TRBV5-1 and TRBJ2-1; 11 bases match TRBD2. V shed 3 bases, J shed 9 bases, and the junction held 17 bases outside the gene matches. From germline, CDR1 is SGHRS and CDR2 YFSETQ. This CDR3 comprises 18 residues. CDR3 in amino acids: CASSSFGRLAGGSGEQFF. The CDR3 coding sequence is TGCGCCAGCAGCTCATTCGGAAGGCTAGCGGGAGGATCGGGTGAGCAGTTCTTC.

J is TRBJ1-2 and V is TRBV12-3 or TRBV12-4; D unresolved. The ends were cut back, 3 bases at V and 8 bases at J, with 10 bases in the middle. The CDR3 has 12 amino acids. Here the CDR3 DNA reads TGTGCCAGCAGTTTCCGCCGAAGGGGCTACACCTTC. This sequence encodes CASSFRRRGYTF.

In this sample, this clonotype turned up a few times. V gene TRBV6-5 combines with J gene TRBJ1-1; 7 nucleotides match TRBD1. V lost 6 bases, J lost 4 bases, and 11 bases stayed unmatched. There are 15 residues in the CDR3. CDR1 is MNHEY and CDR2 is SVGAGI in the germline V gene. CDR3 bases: TGTGCCAGCAGGCGACGTGACAGGGTGGGCACTGAAGCTTTCTTT. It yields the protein CASRRRDRVGTEAFF.

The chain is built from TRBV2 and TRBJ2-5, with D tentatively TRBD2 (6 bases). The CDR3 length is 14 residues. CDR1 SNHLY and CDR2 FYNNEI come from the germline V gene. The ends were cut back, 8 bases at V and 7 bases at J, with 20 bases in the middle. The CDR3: CASVAENTFGTQYF. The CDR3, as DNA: TGTGCCAGCGTAGCGGAAAATACATTTGGGACCCAGTACTTC. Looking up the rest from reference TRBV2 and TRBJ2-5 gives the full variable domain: EPEVTQTPSHQVTQMGQEVILRCVPISNHLYFYWYRQILGQKVEFLVSFYNNEISEKSEIFDDQFSVERPDGSNFTLKIRSTKLEDSAMYFCASVAENTFGTQYFGPGTRLLVL.

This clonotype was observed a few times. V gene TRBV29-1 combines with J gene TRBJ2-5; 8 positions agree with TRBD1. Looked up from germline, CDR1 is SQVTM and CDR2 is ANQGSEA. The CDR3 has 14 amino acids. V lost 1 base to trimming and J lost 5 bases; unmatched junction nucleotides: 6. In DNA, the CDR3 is TGCAGCGTTGAAGGACCAACAGGGGGTGAGACCCAGTACTTC. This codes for CSVEGPTGGETQYF.

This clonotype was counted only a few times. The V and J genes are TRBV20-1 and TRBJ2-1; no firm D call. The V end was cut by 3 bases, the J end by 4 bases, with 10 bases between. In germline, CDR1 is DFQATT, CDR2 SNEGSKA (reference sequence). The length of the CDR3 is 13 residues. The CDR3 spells CSARLALYNEQFF. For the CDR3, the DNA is TGCAGTGCTAGGTTAGCACTTTACAATGAGCAGTTCTTC.

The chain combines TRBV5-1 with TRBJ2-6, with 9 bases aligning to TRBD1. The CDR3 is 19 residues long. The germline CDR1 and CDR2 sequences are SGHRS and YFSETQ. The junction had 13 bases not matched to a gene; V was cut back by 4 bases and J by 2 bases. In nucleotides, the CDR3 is TGCGCCAGCAGCCGCCTCGGGACAGGGAGCCCTACTGGGGCCAACGTCCTGACTTTC. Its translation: CASSRLGTGSPTGANVLTF.

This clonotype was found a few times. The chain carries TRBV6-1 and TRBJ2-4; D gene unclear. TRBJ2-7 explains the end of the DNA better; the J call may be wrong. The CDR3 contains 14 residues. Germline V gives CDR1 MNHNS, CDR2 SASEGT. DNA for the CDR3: TGTGCCAGCAACGGACCATCGATGGCTACCGAGCAGTACTTC. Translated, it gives CASNGPSMATEQYF.

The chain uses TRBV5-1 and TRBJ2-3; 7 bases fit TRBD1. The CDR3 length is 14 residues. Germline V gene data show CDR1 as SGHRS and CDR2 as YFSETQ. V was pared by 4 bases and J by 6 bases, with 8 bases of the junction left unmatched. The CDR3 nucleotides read TGCGCCAGCAGCGGGGACAGCCGATCGGATACGCAGTATTTT. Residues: CASSGDSRSDTQYF.

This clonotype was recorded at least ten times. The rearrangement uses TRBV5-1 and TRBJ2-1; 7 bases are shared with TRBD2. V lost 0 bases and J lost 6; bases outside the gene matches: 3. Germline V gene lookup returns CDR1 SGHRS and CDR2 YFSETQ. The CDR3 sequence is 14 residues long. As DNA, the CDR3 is TGCGCCAGCAGCTTGGTTGCGGGAGCCAATGAGCAGTTCTTC. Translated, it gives CASSLVAGANEQFF.

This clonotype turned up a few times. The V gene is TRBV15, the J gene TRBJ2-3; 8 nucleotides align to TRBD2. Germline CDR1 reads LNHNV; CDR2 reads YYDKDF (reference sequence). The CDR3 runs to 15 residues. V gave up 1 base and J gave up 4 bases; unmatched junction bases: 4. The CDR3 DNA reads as TGTGCCACCAGCAGAGGAGGAGCGGGGGCAGATACGCAGTATTTT. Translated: CATSRGGAGADTQYF.

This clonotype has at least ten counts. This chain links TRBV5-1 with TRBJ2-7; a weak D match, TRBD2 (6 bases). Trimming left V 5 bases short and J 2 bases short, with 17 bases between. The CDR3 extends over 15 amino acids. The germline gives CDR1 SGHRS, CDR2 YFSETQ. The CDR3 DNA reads TGCGCCAGCAGTAGGGAAGGCGGGGTACCCTACGAGCAGTACTTC. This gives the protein CASSREGGVPYEQYF.

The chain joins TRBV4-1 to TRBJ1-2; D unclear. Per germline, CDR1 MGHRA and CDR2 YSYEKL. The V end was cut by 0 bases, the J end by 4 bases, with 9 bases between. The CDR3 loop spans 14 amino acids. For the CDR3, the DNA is TGCGCCAGCAGCCAAGACGTGGCCCCCTATGGCTACACCTTC. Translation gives CASSQDVAPYGYTF.

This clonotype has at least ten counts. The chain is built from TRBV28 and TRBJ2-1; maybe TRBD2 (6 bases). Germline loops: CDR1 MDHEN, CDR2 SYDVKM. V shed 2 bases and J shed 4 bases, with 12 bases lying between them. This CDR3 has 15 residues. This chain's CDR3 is CASSLAGTVYNEQFF. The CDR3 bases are TGTGCCAGCAGTTTAGCGGGGACGGTATACAATGAGCAGTTCTTC.

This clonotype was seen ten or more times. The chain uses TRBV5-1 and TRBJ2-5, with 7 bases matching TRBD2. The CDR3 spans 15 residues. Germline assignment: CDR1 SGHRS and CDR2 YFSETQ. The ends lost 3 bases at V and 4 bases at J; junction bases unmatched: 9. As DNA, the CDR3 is TGCGCCAGCAGCTGGACTAGAGGGACGGCAGAGACCCAGTACTTC. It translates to CASSWTRGTAETQYF.

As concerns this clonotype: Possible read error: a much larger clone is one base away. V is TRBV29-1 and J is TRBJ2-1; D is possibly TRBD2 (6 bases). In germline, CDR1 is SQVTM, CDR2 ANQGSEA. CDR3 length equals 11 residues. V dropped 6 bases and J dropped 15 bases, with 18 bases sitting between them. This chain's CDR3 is CSVPRSEGRFF. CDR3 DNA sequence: TGCAGCGTGCCACGGTCGGAGGGAAGGTTCTTC.

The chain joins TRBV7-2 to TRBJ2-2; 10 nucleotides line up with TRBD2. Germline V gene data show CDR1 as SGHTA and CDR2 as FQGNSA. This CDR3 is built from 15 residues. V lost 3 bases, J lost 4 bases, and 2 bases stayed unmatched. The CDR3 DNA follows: TGTGCCAGCAGCTTCAGACTAGCGGGCACCGGGGAGCTGTTTTTT. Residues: CASSFRLAGTGELFF. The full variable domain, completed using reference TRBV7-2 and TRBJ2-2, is GAGVSQSPSNKVTEKGKDVELRCDPISGHTALYWYRQSLGQGLEFLIYFQGNSAPDKSGLPSDRFSAERTGGSVSTLTIQRTQQEDSAVYLCASSFRLAGTGELFFGEGSRLTVL.

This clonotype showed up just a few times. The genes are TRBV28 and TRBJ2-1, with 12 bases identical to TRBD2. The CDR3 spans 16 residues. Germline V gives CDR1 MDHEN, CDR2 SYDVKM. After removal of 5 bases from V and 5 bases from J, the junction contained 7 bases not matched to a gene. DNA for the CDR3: TGTGCCAGCAGTCTGACTAGCGGGGGCAAGAACAATGAGCAGTTCTTC. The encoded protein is CASSLTSGGKNNEQFF.